One TCR beta chain is described in this entry. It was 200 to 250 ng DNA, approximately 28,000 T cell genomes, that sorted-subset replicate PCRs used. Using immunoSEQ multiplex PCR, the repertoire was profiled, and TCRdb retains in-frame clones only, with some absent. The sample contains about 1.1 million clones, about 80% of which appear only once. Donors had no recently reported acute infections or vaccinations and were HIV-negative. These data come from a study of shared clonotypes between healthy human individuals. About the study: Each donor's CD8 memory used one plate, CD8 naive two, each CD4 subset three.

The sequenced material came from memory CD4+ T cells from PBMCs. Specified subset: CD45RA-negative fraction. The sequence derives from a man aged 18 to 30 in good health. Some clones in this sample may be carry-over from other donors' samples.

The CDR3 DNA follows: TGTGCCAGCAGCTTGGCTGTGGGGAGCTCCTACGAGCAGTACTTC. Translating gives CASSLAVGSSYEQYF. The chain recombines TRBV5-6 with TRBJ2-7; maybe TRBD2 (5 bases). Germline-derived CDR1 and CDR2 are SGHDT and YYEEEE. The CDR3 sequence is 15 residues long. V lost 0 bases and J 0 bases, leaving 10 bases between the germline ends. The full variable domain, with the rest looked up from reference TRBV5-6 and TRBJ2-7, is DAGVTQSPTHLIKTRGQQVTLRCSPKSGHDTVSWYQQALGQGPQFIFQYYEEEERQRGNFPDRFSGHQFPNYSSELNVNALLLGDSALYLCASSLAVGSSYEQYFGPGTRLTVT.